This TCR beta chain was documented in a study of T cell changes during pregnancy in multiple sclerosis. Sequencing was performed with immunoSEQ multiplex PCR; in TCRdb, only in-frame clones are kept and a portion is missing. The sample contains 100,000 to 150,000 clones, under 95% of which appear only once. Germline CDR1 is MDHEN and CDR2 is SYDVKM. The ends were cut back, 7 bases at V and 4 bases at J, with 9 bases in the middle. The CDR3 is made up of 12 amino acids. The sample here was peripheral blood, taken before pregnancy. J is TRBJ2-3 and V is TRBV28, with D unclear. The TCR comes from a female donor with multiple sclerosis, enrolled in a pregnancy study. DNA of the CDR3: TGTGCCAGCAAGGAACTACCAGATACGCAGTATTTT. It encodes CASKELPDTQYF.